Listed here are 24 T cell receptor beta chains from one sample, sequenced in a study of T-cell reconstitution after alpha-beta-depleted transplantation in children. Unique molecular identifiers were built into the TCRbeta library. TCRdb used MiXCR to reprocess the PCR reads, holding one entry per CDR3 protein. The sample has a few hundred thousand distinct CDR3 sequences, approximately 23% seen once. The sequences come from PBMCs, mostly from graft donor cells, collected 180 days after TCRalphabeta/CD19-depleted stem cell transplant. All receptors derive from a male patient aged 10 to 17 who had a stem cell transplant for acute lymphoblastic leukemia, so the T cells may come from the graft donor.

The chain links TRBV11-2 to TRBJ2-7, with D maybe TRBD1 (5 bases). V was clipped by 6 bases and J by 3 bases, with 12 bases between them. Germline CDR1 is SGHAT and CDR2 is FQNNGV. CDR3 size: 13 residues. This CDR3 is CASRSTTGYEQYF. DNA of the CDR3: TGTGCCAGCAGGTCTACTACAGGCTACGAGCAGTACTTC.

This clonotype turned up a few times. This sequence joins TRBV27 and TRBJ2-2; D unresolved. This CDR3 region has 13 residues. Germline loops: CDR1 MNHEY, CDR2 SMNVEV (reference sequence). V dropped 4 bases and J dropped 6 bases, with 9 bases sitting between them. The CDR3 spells CASSSLRAGELFF. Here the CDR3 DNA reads TGTGCCAGCAGTTCCCTCCGGGCCGGGGAGCTGTTTTTT.

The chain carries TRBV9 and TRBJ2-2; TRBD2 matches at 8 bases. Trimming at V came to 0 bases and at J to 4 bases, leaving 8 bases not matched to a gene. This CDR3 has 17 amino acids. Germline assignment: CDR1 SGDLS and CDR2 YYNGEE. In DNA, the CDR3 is TGTGCCAGCAGCGTAGAAACAGCGGGAGATTCCACCGGGGAGCTGTTTTTT. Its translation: CASSVETAGDSTGELFF.

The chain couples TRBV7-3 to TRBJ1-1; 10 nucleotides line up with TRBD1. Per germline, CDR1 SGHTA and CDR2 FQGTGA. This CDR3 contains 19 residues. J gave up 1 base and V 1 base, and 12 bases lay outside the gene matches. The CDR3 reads CASSLKRGQGSSWNTEAFF. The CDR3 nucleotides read TGTGCCAGCAGCTTAAAACGGGGACAGGGGAGTAGTTGGAACACTGAAGCTTTCTTT.

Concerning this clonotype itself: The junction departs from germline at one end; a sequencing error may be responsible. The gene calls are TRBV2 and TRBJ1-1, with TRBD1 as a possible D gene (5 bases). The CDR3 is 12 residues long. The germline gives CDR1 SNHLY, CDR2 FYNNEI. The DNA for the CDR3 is TGTGCCATCGGGGAGGGGTACACTGAAGCGTTCTTT. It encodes CAIGEGYTEAFF. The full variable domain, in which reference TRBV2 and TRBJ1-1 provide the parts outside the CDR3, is EPEVTQTPSHQVTQMGQEVILRCVPISNHLYFYWYRQILGQKVEFLVSFYNNEISEKSEIFDDQFSVERPDGSNFTLKIRSTKLEDSAMYFCAIGEGYTEAFFGQGTRLTVV.

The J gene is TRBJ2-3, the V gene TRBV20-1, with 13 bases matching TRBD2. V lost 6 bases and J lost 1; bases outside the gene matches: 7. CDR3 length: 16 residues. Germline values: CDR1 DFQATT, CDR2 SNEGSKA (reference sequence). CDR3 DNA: TGCAGTGCCTCCCTGGGACTAGCGGGACGCACAGATACGCAGTATTTT. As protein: CSASLGLAGRTDTQYF.

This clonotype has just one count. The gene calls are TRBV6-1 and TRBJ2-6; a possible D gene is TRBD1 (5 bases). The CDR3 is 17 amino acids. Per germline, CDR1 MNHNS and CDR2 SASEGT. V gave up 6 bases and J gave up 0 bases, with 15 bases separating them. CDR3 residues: CASSPRADISGANVLTF. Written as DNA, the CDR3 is TGTGCCAGCAGCCCCAGGGCGGATATCTCTGGGGCCAACGTCCTGACTTTC.

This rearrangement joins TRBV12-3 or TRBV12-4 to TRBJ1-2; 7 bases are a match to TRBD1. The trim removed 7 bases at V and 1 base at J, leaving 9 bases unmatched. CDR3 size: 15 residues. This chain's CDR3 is CASNPQGSLNYGYTF. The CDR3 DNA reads TGTGCCAGCAACCCACAGGGGTCCCTTAACTATGGCTACACCTTC.

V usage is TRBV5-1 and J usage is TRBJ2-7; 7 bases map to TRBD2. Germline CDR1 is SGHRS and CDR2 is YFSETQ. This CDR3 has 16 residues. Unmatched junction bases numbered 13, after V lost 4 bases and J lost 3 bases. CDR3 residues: CASSMAGRDYNYEQYF. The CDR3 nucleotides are TGCGCCAGCAGCATGGCCGGCCGGGACTACAACTACGAGCAGTACTTC.

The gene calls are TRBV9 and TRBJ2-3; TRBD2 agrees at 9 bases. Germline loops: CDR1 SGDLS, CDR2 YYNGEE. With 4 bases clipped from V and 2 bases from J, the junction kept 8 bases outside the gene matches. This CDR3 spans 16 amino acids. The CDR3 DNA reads TGTGCCAGCAGCCCCCGGCTAGCGGGGCCCACAGATACGCAGTATTTT. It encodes CASSPRLAGPTDTQYF. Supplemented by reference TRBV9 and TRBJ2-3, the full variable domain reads DSGVTQTPKHLITATGQRVTLRCSPRSGDLSVYWYQQSLDQGLQFLIQYYNGEERAKGNILERFSAQQFPDLHSELNLSSLELGDSALYFCASSPRLAGPTDTQYFGPGTRLTVL.

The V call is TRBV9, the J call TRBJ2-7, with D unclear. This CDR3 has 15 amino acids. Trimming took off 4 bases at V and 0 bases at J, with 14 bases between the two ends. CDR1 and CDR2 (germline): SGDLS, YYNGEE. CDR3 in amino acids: CASSLGEWPSYEQYF. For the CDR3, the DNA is TGTGCCAGCAGCCTCGGAGAGTGGCCCTCCTACGAGCAGTACTTC.

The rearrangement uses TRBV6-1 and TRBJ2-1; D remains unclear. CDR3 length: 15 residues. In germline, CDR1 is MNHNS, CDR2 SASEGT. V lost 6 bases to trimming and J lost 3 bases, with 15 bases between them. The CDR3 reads CASSADTPYYNEQFF. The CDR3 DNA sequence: TGTGCCAGCAGCGCCGACACCCCGTACTACAATGAGCAGTTCTTC.

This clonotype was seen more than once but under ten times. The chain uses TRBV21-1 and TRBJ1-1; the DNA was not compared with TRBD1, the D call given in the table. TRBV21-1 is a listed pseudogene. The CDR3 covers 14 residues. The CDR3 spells CASSKSEGVTEAFF. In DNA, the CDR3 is TGTGCCAGCAGCAAATCAGAAGGGGTAACTGAAGCTTTCTTT.

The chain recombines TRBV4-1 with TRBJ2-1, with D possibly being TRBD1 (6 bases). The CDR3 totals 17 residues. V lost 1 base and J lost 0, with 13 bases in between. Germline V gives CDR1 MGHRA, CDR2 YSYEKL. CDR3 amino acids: CASSQGTGKNSYNEQFF. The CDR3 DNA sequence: TGCGCCAGCAGCCAAGGAACAGGGAAGAACTCCTACAATGAGCAGTTCTTC.

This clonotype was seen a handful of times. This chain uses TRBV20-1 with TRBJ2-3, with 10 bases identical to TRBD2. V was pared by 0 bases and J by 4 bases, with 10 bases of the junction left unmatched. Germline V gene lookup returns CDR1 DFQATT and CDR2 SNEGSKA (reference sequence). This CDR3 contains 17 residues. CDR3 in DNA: TGCAGTGCTAGAGATCCCACCCTTGGACTAGCGGCAGATACGCAGTATTTT. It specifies CSARDPTLGLAADTQYF.

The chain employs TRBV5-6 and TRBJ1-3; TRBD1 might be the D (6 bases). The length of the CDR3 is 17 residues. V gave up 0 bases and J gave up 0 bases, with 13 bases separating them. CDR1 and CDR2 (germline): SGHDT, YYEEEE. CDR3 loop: CASSLGGGQSSGNTIYF. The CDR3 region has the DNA TGTGCCAGCAGCTTGGGGGGGGGCCAGAGCTCTGGAAACACCATATATTTT.

The CDR3 is CASSSPQGARGNTIYF. The CDR3, as DNA: TGCGCCAGCAGCTCCCCACAGGGGGCGCGGGGAAACACCATATATTTT. The chain has TRBV5-1 and TRBJ1-3, with 9 bases matching TRBD1. The V and J ends lost 3 bases and 4 bases, in that order; junction bases with no gene match: 8. Per germline, CDR1 SGHRS and CDR2 YFSETQ. The CDR3 has 16 residues. The full variable domain, completed using reference TRBV5-1 and TRBJ1-3, is KAGVTQTPRYLIKTRGQQVTLSCSPISGHRSVSWYQQTPGQGLQFLFEYFSETQRNKGNFPGRFSGRQFSNSRSEMNVSTLELGDSALYLCASSSPQGARGNTIYFGEGSWLTVV.

The CDR3 DNA reads as TGCGCCAGCAGCCAAGTGTTCCAGCCAAACTATGGCTACACCTTC. It yields the protein CASSQVFQPNYGYTF. The chain carries TRBV4-1 and TRBJ1-2; D is unclear. This CDR3 region has 15 residues. CDR1 and CDR2 (germline): MGHRA, YSYEKL. The ends were cut back, 1 base at V and 2 bases at J, with 11 bases in the middle.

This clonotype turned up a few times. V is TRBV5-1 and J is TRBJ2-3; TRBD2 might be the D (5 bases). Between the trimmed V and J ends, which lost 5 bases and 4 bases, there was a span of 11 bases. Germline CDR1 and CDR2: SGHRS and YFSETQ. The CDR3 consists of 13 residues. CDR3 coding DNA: TGCGCCAGCAGTAAGGAGGCATCAGATACGCAGTATTTT. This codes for CASSKEASDTQYF.

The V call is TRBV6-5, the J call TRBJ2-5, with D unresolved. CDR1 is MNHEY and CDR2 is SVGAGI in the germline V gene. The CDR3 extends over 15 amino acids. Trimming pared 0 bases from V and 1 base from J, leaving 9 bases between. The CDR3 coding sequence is TGTGCCAGCAGTTACTCCCAGTTCTTCCAAGAGACCCAGTACTTC. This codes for CASSYSQFFQETQYF.

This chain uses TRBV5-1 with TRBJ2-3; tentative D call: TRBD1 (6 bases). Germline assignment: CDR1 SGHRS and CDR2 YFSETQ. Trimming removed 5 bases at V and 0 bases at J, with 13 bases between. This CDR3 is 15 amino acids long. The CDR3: CASSSDRDSTDTQYF. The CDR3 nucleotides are TGCGCCAGCAGTTCGGACAGAGATAGCACAGATACGCAGTATTTT.

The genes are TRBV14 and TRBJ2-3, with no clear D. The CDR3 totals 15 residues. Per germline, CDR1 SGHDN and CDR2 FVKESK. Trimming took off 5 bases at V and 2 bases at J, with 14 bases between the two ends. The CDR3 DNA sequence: TGTGCCAGCAGCAATCTCATACGGCCCACAGATACGCAGTATTTT. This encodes CASSNLIRPTDTQYF.

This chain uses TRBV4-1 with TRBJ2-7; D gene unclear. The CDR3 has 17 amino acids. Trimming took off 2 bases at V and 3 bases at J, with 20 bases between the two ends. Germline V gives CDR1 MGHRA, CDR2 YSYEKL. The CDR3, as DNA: TGCGCCAGCAGCCAACGATACAAGGGCCCGAGCTACTACGAGCAGTACTTC. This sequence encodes CASSQRYKGPSYYEQYF.

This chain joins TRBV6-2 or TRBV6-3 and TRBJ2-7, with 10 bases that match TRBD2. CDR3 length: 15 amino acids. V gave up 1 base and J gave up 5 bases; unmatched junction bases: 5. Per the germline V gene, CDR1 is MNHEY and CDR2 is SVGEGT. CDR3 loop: CASSYWASGRDEQYF. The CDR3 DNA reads TGTGCCAGCAGTTACTGGGCTAGCGGGAGAGACGAGCAGTACTTC.